The source of this T cell receptor (beta chain) is a study of beta chain features in type 1 diabetes. Trimming took off 6 bases at V and 2 bases at J, with 15 bases between the two ends. Germline V gene lookup returns CDR1 MNHEY and CDR2 SVGAGI. The CDR3 length is 15 residues. In its sample, this clone was seen a few times. CD4+ naive, central memory, regulatory and stem cell-like memory cells were sorted via CD45RO/CCR7/CD25/CD127/CD95/CD27. The isolated RNA, all of it, was reverse transcribed, so expressed TCRB transcripts were what got sequenced. The protocol was immunoSEQ multiplex PCR, while the TCRdb copy is restricted to in-frame clones and leaves out a portion. Here the sample spans under 250,000 clones, 13% to 15% being singletons.

Source material: naive CD4+ T cells from blood. The rearrangement joins TRBV6-5 to TRBJ2-3, with a possible D match to TRBD1 (6 bases). The TCR sequence derives from a woman aged 40-49 years in good health. The CDR3 region has the DNA TGTGCCAGCAGCAAAACCAGGGGTTACACAGATACGCAGTATTTT. Its translation: CASSKTRGYTDTQYF.